The source of this T cell receptor beta chain is a study of T cell responses to AZD1222 COVID-19 vaccine. Study results and caveats: Repertoire samples came only from after the peak T cell response. Most donors were white British and more were female, and clonal diversity was possibly underestimated. Spike-specific TCR breadth rose after two AZD1222 doses, and depth rose as well.

Notes on this clone: Its antigen is unidentified.

Produced via immunoSEQ multiplex PCR; TCRdb's table is partial and in-frame only. The table includes 90,000 to 130,000 clones, around 81% detected once. The CDR3 runs 17 residues. V was pared by 3 bases and J by 1 base, with 17 bases between. The V gene's germline CDR1 is MDHEN and CDR2 SYDVKM. This clonotype was sampled from an adult in good health. Material: peripheral blood, obtained on day 0 of AZD1222 vaccination. This sequence joins TRBV28 and TRBJ2-3; D might be TRBD1 or TRBD2, each matching 5 bases. DNA of the CDR3: TGTGCCAGCAGTTTGGGGGTCCGGGGTTTGCGCACAGATACGCAGTATTTT. It yields the protein CASSLGVRGLRTDTQYF.